These T cell receptor beta chains were read from a single sample in a study of CD8 T cells in ankylosing spondylitis. TCRdb fed the 5' RACE reads into MiXCR, producing one record per CDR3 protein. The table includes about 460,000 distinct CDR3 sequences, roughly 5% detected once. The specimen was blood, either unsorted or a sorted T cell fraction (not recorded which). The receptors were sampled from a male donor with ankylosing spondylitis. Each CDR3 is given with its conserved first and last residue. Fields, in order: V gene, J gene, CDR3 protein.

V: TRBV6-5
J: TRBJ2-1
CDR3: CASSYSIGEYEQFF

V: TRBV3-1
J: TRBJ2-7
CDR3: CASSQYPGTGIEQYF

V: TRBV5-1
J: TRBJ2-5
CDR3: CASSFGTSGGQTQYF

V: TRBV4-3
J: TRBJ2-3
CDR3: CASSQLVGDTQYF

V: TRBV12-3/TRBV12-4
J: TRBJ2-2
CDR3: CASTKYGADTGELFF

V: TRBV7-2
J: TRBJ2-2
CDR3: CASSFRFTGELFF

V: TRBV6-5
J: TRBJ2-1
CDR3: CASSYRGRPYNEQFF

V: TRBV27
J: TRBJ2-1
CDR3: CASSPRAGQGVEQFF

V: TRBV6-1
J: TRBJ2-1
CDR3: CASRPKETSGYLRFF

V: TRBV20-1
J: TRBJ2-1
CDR3: CCARSASGRGYNEQFF

V: TRBV7-7
J: TRBJ2-7
CDR3: CASSLEAVSYEQYF